The next 16 T cell receptor beta chains were all read from a single sample in a study of blood T cell repertoires in COVID-19. The data were produced by immunoSEQ multiplex PCR, yet TCRdb's version contains in-frame clones alone and is incomplete. This repertoire shows 150,000 to 200,000 clones, approximately 80% found once; its top ten account for roughly 1.4%. The specimen was peripheral blood. The receptors were sampled from a human donor in a cohort sampled during active COVID-19.

This chain uses TRBV10-3 with TRBJ2-5, with 11 bases that match TRBD1. The CDR3 loop spans 14 amino acids. Germline V lookup: CDR1 ENHRY, CDR2 SYGVKD. The J segment lost 3 bases and the V segment lost 6 bases, leaving 3 bases of the junction unmatched. The CDR3 bases are TGTGCCATCAGGGGGACAGGGGGGGAAGAGACCCAGTACTTC. Protein: CAIRGTGGEETQYF.

This chain joins TRBV19 and TRBJ2-2, with 13 bases that match TRBD2. The CDR3 loop spans 16 amino acids. Germline trimming cut 4 bases from V and 5 bases from J; bases unmatched to any gene: 4. The germline gives CDR1 LNHDA, CDR2 SQIVND (reference sequence). The CDR3 sequence is CASSRLAGGGTGELFF. In DNA, the CDR3 is TGTGCCAGTAGTAGACTAGCGGGAGGCGGTACCGGGGAGCTGTTTTTT. Full variable domain (remainder filled in from reference TRBV19 and TRBJ2-2): DGGITQSPKYLFRKEGQNVTLSCEQNLNHDAMYWYRQDPGQGLRLIYYSQIVNDFQKGDIAEGYSVSREKKESFPLTVTSAQKNPTAFYLCASSRLAGGGTGELFFGEGSRLTVL.

This rearrangement joins TRBV5-1 to TRBJ2-7; weak D call: TRBD2 (7 bases). CDR1 SGHRS and CDR2 YFSETQ come from the germline V gene. The V end lost 0 bases, the J end lost 3 bases, and 13 bases lay between the germline ends. The CDR3 totals 15 residues. CDR3 DNA sequence: TGCGCCAGCAGCTTGGCCGGGGGGACAATCTACGAGCAGTACTTC. It yields the protein CASSLAGGTIYEQYF.

V usage is TRBV7-2 and J usage is TRBJ2-2; D not resolved. Germline V gene sequence: CDR1 SGHTA, CDR2 FQGNSA. The CDR3 consists of 14 residues. The V gene lost 3 bases and the J gene lost 1 base, with 6 bases spanning the gap. The CDR3 reads CASSFSGNTGELFF. The DNA of the CDR3 is TGTGCCAGCAGCTTTTCAGGGAACACCGGGGAGCTGTTTTTT.

This clone was seen just once. Sequence at one end of the junction differs from germline and may be a read error. The chain has TRBV7-7 and TRBJ2-7, with 7 bases fitting TRBD1. The germline V gene has CDR1 SSHAT and CDR2 FNYEAQ (reference sequence). The CDR3 runs to 13 residues. This CDR3 is CASSQDRAGEQYF. In DNA form, the CDR3 reads TGTGCTAGCAGCCAAGACAGGGCCGGCGAGCAGTACTTC. The whole variable domain, filled in from reference TRBV7-7 and TRBJ2-7, reads GAGVSQSPRYKVTKRGQDVTLRCDPISSHATLYWYQQALGQGPEFLTYFNYEAQPDKSGLPSDRFSAERPEGSISTLTIQRTEQRDSAMYRCASSQDRAGEQYFGPGTRLTVT.

The CDR3 sequence: CASSTGLGQPQHF. The CDR3 bases are TGTGCCAGCAGCACAGGGCTCGGTCAGCCCCAGCATTTT. The chain is built from TRBV11-2 and TRBJ1-5; a possible D gene is TRBD1 (6 bases). Trimming removed 5 bases from V and 6 bases from J, with 11 bases in between. Germline loops: CDR1 SGHAT, CDR2 FQNNGV. The CDR3 is 13 amino acids.

The sample holds a few counts of this clone. This chain links TRBV5-1 with TRBJ2-7; possibly TRBD2 for D (5 bases). The CDR3 runs 12 residues. The V end was cut by 4 bases, the J end by 4 bases, with 9 bases between. Germline CDR1 and CDR2: SGHRS and YFSETQ. CDR3 loop: CASSTPGYEQYF. For the CDR3, the DNA is TGCGCCAGCAGCACCCCGGGGTACGAGCAGTACTTC.

This clone has a handful of counts. V and J are TRBV9 and TRBJ2-3; a possible D gene is TRBD1 (6 bases). V lost 1 base and J lost 5, with 14 bases in between. The CDR3 is made up of 15 amino acids. Germline values: CDR1 SGDLS, CDR2 YYNGEE. The CDR3 sequence is CASSVSTGRGDTQYF. DNA of the CDR3: TGTGCCAGCAGCGTAAGTACAGGGCGTGGAGATACGCAGTATTTT.

The chain is built from TRBV4-1 and TRBJ2-3; 11 bases are a match to TRBD2. The CDR3 loop spans 16 amino acids. Looked up from germline, CDR1 is MGHRA and CDR2 is YSYEKL. Trimming took 2 bases from V and 0 from J; bases not matched to a gene: 1. In nucleotides, the CDR3 is TGCGCCAGCAGCCAAAGGACTAGCGGGAGCACAGATACGCAGTATTTT. Protein: CASSQRTSGSTDTQYF.

The V and J genes are TRBV11-2 and TRBJ2-7; D perhaps matches TRBD1 (6 bases). The germline gives CDR1 SGHAT, CDR2 FQNNGV. V lost 1 base to trimming and J lost 2 bases, with 18 bases between them. This CDR3 contains 17 residues. CDR3 residues: CASSLAMVWGLAYEQYF. Written as DNA, the CDR3 is TGTGCCAGCAGCTTAGCAATGGTGTGGGGGCTAGCCTACGAGCAGTACTTC.

The chain uses TRBV11-2 and TRBJ2-1; 14 nucleotides align to TRBD2. V was clipped by 1 base and J by 0 bases; unmatched bases: 2. Germline V gene sequence: CDR1 SGHAT, CDR2 FQNNGV. The CDR3 is made up of 18 amino acids. In DNA, the CDR3 is TGTGCCAGCAGCTTAGGGACTAGCGGGAGGAGCTCCTACAATGAGCAGTTCTTC. Translation: CASSLGTSGRSSYNEQFF.

This clone was observed once. CDR3 sequence reads: CASADRVYYGYTF. The CDR3 DNA reads as TGTGCCAGTGCCGACAGGGTGTACTATGGCTACACCTTC. This rearrangement joins TRBV19 to TRBJ1-2; 7 positions agree with TRBD1. V lost 8 bases to trimming and J lost 3 bases; unmatched junction nucleotides: 6. The CDR3 runs 13 residues. Germline loops: CDR1 LNHDA, CDR2 SQIVND (reference sequence).

This chain joins TRBV4-2 and TRBJ1-4, with TRBD1 matching over 8 bases. The J segment lost 7 bases and the V segment lost 4 bases, leaving 11 bases of the junction unmatched. The CDR3 sequence is 16 residues long. Germline CDR1 and CDR2: LGHNA and YNFKEQ. CDR3 sequence: CASSPPVTGAGEKLFF. The CDR3 coding sequence is TGTGCCAGCAGCCCCCCCGTGACAGGGGCAGGTGAAAAACTGTTTTTT.

The chain employs TRBV10-1 and TRBJ2-6; 9 nucleotides line up with TRBD1. Germline V gene data show CDR1 as WNHNN and CDR2 as SYGVQD (reference sequence). The CDR3 has 16 residues. With 4 bases clipped from V and 4 bases from J, the junction kept 5 bases outside the gene matches. Written as DNA, the CDR3 is TGCGCCAGCAGTGCCGACAGGGGGTCAGGGGCCAACGTCCTGACTTTC. Translating gives CASSADRGSGANVLTF.

The V gene is TRBV6-5, the J gene TRBJ2-3; 9 positions match TRBD2. The CDR3 runs to 15 residues. Germline loops: CDR1 MNHEY, CDR2 SVGAGI. With V trimmed by 6 bases and J by 3 bases, 7 bases remained unmatched. In DNA, the CDR3 is TGTGCCAGCAGACGAAGCGGGGGGCTGACAGATACGCAGTATTTT. Encoded protein: CASRRSGGLTDTQYF.

The genes are TRBV4-2 and TRBJ2-7; 7 bases align to TRBD1. J gave up 5 bases and V 2 bases, and 6 bases lay outside the gene matches. The CDR3 has 14 amino acids. Germline V gene data show CDR1 as LGHNA and CDR2 as YNFKEQ. The CDR3 reads CASSQRDRENEQYF. The CDR3 DNA is TGTGCCAGCAGCCAACGGGACAGAGAAAACGAGCAGTACTTC.